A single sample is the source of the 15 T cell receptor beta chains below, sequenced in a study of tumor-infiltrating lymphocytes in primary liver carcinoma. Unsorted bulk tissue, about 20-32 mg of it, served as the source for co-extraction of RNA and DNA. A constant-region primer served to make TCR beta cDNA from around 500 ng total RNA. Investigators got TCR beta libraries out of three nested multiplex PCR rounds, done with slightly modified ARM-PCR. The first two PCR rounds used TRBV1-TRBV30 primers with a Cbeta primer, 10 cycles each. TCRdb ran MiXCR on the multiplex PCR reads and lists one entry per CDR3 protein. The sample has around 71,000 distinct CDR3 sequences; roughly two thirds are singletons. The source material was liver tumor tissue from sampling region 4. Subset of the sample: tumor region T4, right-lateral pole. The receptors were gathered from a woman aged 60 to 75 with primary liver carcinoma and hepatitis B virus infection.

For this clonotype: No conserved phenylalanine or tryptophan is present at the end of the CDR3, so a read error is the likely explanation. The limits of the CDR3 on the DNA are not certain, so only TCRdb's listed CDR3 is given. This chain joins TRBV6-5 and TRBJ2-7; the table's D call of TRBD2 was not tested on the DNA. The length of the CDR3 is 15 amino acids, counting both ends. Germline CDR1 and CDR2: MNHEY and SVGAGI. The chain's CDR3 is CASSTAAGGYYEQYL.

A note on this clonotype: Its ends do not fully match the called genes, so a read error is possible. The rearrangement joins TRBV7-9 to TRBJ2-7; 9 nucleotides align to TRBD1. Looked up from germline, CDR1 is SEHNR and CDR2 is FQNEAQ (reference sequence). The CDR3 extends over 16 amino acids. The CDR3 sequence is CASSLAGQGSSYGQHF. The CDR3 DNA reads TGTGCCAGCAGCTTAGCCGGACAGGGGTCTTCCTACGGGCAGCACTTC.

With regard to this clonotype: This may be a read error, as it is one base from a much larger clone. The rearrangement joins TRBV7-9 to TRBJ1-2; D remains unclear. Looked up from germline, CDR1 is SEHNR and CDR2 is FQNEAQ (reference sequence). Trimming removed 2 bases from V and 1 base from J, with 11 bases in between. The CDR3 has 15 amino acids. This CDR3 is CASSLSGWLNYGYTF. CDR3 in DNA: TGTGCCAGCAGCTTATCCGGATGGCTTAACTATGGCTACACCTTC.

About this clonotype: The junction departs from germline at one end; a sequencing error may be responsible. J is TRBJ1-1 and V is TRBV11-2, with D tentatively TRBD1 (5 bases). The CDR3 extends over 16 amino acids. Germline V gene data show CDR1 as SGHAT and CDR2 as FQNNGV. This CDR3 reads CASSSPGGARTTETFF. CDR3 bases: TGTGCCAGCAGCTCACCCGGCGGGGCGCGTACCACTGAAACTTTCTTT.

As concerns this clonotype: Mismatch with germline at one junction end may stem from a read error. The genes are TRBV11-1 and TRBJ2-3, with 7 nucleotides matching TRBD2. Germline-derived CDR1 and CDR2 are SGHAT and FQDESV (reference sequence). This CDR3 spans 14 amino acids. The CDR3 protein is CANSLRQRAGEPHF. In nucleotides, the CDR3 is TGTGCAAACAGCTTAAGGCAACGTGCGGGAGAGCCTCACTTT.

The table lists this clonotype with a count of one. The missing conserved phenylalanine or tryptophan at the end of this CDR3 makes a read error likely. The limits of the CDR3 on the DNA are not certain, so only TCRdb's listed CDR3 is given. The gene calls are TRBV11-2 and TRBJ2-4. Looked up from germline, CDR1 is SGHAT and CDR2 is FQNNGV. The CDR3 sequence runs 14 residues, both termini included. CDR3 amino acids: CASSSRPGANVQYL.

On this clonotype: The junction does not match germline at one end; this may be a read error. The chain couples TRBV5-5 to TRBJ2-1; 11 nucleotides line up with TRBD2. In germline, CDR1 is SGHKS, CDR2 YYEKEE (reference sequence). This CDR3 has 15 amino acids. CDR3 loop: CASGWLAGGYNEQSF. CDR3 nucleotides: TGTGCCAGCGGCTGGCTAGCGGGAGGATACAATGAGCAGTCCTTC.

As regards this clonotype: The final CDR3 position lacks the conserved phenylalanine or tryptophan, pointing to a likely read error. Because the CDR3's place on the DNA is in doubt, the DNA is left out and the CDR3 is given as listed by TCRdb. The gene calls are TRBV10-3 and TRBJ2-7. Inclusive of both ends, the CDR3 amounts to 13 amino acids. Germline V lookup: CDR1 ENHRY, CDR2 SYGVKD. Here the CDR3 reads CAISPSRSYEQYL.

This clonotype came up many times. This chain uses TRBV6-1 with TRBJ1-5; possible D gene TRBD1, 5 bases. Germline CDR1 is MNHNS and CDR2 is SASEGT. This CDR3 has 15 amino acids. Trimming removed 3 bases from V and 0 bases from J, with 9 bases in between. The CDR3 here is CASSDRQYSNQPQHF. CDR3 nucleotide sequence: TGTGCCAGCAGTGACAGACAGTATAGCAATCAGCCCCAGCATTTT.

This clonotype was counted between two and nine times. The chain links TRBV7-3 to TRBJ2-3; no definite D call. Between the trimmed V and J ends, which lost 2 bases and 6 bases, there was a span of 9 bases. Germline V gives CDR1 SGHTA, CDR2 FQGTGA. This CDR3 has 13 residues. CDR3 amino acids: CASSLGFGDTQYF. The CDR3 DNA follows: TGTGCCAGCAGCTTAGGGTTTGGGGATACGCAGTATTTT.

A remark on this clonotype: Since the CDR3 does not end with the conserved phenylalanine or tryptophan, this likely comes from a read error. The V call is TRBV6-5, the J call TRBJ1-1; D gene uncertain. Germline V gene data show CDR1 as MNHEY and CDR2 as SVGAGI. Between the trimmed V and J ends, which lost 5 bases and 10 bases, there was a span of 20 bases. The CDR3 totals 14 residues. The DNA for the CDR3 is TGTGCCAGCAGTCGTCTTACCAGACAAGGCACAGCTTTCCTT. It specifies CASSRLTRQGTAFL.

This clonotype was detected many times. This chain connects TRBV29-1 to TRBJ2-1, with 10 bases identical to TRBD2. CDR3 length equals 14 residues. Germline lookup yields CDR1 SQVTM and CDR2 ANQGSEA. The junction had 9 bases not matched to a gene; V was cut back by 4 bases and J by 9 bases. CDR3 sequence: CSVGSLAGEGEQFF. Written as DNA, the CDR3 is TGCAGCGTTGGATCGCTAGCGGGAGAGGGTGAGCAGTTCTTC.

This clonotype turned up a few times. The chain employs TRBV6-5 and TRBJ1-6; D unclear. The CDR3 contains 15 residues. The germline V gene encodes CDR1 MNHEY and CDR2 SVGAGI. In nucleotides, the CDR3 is TGTGTCGGCAGTTACTCTGGGAGTGTTGGATCACCCCTCCACTTT. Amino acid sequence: CVGSYSGSVGSPLHF.

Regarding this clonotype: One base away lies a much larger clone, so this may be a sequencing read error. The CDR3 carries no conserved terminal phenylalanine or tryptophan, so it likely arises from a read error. The CDR3 spells CASSPGTAEAFV. The CDR3 region has the DNA TGTGCCAGCAGCCCCGGGACAGCGGAAGCTTTCGTT. The gene calls are TRBV7-9 and TRBJ1-1, with TRBD1 identical over 7 bases. This CDR3 comprises 12 residues. Germline lookup yields CDR1 SEHNR and CDR2 FQNEAQ (reference sequence). The trim removed 5 bases at V and 8 bases at J, leaving 5 bases unmatched.

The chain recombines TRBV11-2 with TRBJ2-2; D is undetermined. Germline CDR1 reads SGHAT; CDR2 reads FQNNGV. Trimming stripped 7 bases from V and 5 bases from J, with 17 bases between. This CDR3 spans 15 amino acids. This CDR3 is CASNPPRGSTGELFF. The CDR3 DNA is TGTGCCAGCAACCCTCCGCGAGGATCGACCGGGGAGCTGTTTTTT.